This T cell receptor beta chain was found in a study of T cell repertoires in cytomegalovirus infection. Whole-study context: Well-studied HLA-B-restricted epitopes and recently identified HLA-C-restricted epitopes of CMV were both used in the study. TCR beta signatures that were public indicated CMV infection and matching HLA type.

This clonotype turned up a few times. Its matching antigen is unknown. TCRdb itself ran the reads through MiXCR, one entry per CDR3 protein. Among tens of thousands of distinct CDR3 sequences listed, 20% were seen once. Trimming cost V 4 bases and J 3 bases, with 18 bases left between them. There are 17 residues in the CDR3. Per germline, CDR1 MGHRA and CDR2 YSYEKL. Study outcomes and limitations: Dominant in the ex vivo response were TCR beta clonotypes restricted by HLA-C and specific for CMV. Cumulative frequency of public TCR beta families picked out carriers of CMV plus the relevant HLA.

The chain couples TRBV4-1 to TRBJ1-4; D ambiguous. This sequence was found in a human donor in good health (CMV status not recorded). Some clones in this sample may be carry-over from other donors' samples. The sequencing here drew on CD8+ T cells from cultured PBMCs, taken from culture after CMV antigen stimulation. This CDR3 is CASSRQDLAVSNEKLFF. CDR3 nucleotide sequence: TGCGCCAGCAGCCGGCAGGACCTTGCGGTCTCTAATGAAAAACTGTTTTTT.